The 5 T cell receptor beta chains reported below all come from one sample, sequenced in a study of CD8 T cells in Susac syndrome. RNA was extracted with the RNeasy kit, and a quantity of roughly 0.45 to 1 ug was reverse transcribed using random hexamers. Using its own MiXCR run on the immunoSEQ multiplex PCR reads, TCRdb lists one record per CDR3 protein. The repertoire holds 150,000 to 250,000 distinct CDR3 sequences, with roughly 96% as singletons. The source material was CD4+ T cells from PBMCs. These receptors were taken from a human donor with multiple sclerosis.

This chain's CDR3 is CSARRQGMGETQYF. CDR3 sequence (DNA): TGCAGTGCTAGAAGACAGGGGATGGGAGAGACCCAGTACTTC. The chain is built from TRBV20-1 and TRBJ2-5; 8 bases line up with TRBD1. The CDR3 is 14 residues long. The J segment lost 4 bases and the V segment lost 2 bases, leaving 6 bases of the junction unmatched. Germline assignment: CDR1 DFQATT and CDR2 SNEGSKA (reference sequence).

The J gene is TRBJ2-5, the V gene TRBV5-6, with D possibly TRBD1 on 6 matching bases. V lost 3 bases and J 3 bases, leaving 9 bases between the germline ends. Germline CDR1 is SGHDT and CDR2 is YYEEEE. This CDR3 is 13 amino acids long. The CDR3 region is CASSSWTEETQYF. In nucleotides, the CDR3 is TGTGCCAGCAGCTCCTGGACAGAAGAGACCCAGTACTTC.

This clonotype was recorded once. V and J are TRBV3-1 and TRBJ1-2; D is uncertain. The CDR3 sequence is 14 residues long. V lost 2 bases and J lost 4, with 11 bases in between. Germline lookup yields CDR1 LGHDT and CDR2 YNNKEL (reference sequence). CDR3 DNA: TGTGCCAGCAGCCAAAAGGGCCGCGCCTATGGCTACACCTTC. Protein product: CASSQKGRAYGYTF.

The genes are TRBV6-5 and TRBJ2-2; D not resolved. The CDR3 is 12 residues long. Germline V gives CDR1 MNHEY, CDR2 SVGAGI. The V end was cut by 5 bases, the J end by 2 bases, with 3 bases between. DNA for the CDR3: TGTGCCAGCAGTCACAACACCGGGGAGCTGTTTTTT. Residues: CASSHNTGELFF.

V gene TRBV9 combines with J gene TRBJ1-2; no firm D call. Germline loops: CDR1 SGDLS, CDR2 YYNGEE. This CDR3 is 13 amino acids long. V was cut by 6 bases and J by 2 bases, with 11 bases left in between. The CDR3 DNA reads TGTGCCAGCACCCCGGCAGACAACTATGGCTACACCTTC. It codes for CASTPADNYGYTF.